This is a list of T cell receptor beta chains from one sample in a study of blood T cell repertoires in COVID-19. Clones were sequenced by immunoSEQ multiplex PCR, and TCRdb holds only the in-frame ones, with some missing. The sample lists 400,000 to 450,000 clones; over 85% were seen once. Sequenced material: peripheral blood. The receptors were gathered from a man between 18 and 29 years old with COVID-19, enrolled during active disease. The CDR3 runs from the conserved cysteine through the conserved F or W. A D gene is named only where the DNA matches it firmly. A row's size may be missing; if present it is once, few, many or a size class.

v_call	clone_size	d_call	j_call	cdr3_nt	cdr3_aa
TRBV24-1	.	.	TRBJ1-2	TGTGCCACCAGAGAGGTCCTCACCCGCACGGCTCGCTATGGCTACACCTTC	CATREVLTRTARYGYTF
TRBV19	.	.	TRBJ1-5	TGTGCCAGTAGTATTGAGGTTTTTAGCAATCAGCCCCAGCATTTT	CASSIEVFSNQPQHF
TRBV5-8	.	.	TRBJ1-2	TGTGCCAGCAGAGGGGCATATGGCTACACCTTC	CASRGAYGYTF
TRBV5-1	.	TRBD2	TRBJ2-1	TGCGCCAGCAGCTTGGGGACTAGCGGAGTCTACAATGAGCAGTTCTTC	CASSLGTSGVYNEQFF
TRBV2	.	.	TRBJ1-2	TGTGCCAGCAGTGTGACAGACGAGTATGGCTACACCTTC	CASSVTDEYGYTF
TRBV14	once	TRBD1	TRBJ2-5	TGTGCCAGCAGCCAAGAATCCGTTAGCCCAGGGGGCGCCCGGGAGACCCAGTACTTC	CASSQESVSPGGARETQYF
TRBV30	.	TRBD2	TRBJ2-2	TGTGCCTGGAGCCTGACTAGCGGGAGGGCCACCGGGGAGCTGTTTTTT	CAWSLTSGRATGELFF
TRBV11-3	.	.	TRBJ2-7	TGTGCCAGCAGCTTAGATCGGGGGGCGGCTCGCGAGCAGTACTTC	CASSLDRGAAREQYF
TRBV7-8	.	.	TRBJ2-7	TGTGCCAGCAGCCCCCGGGGGGCTTACTACGAGCAGTACTTC	CASSPRGAYYEQYF
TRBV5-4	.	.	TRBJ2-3	TGTGCCAGCAGGACGAGCGGGGCAGGGGGCACAGATACGCAGTATTTT	CASRTSGAGGTDTQYF
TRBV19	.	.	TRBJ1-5	TGTGCCAGTAGTATTACTTCTAGCAATCAGCCCCAGCATTTT	CASSITSSNQPQHF
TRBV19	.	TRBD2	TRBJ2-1	TGTGCCAGTAGTATTACGGGGGGTTCGTACAATGAGCAGTTCTTC	CASSITGGSYNEQFF
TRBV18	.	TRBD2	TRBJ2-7	TGTGCCAGCTCACCACCTAGCGGGAGGTACGAGCAGTACTTC	CASSPPSGRYEQYF
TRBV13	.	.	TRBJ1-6	TGTGCCAGCAGCTTAGGCTGGCCAAGCTCCTATAATTCACCCCTCCACTTT	CASSLGWPSSYNSPLHF
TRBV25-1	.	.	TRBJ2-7	TGTGCCAGCAGTGCTTCAGGGGAAGTCGCCGAGCAGTACTTC	CASSASGEVAEQYF
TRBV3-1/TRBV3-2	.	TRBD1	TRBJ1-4	TGTGCCAGCAGGTGGACAGGGCCAAATGAAAAACTGTTTTTT	CASRWTGPNEKLFF
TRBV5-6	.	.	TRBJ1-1	TGTGCCAGCAGCTTGGGGCCCATGGCTTTCTTT	CASSLGPMAFF
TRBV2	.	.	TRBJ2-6	TGTGCCAGCAGTGAATTGGCGGCTGGGGCCAACGTCCTGACTTTC	CASSELAAGANVLTF
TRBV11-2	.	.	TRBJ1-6	TGTGCCAGCAGCTTAGTGGGCGGGTCACCCCTCCACTTT	CASSLVGGSPLHF
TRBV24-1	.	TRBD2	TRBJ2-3	TGTGCCACCGGTTTAGCGGGAGTCACAGATACGCAGTATTTT	CATGLAGVTDTQYF
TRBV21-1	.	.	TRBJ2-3	TGTGCCAGCAGCATTAACTTCACAGATACGCAGTATTTT	CASSINFTDTQYF
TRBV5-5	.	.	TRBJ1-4	TGTGCCGGCAGCCGAGGGGGTGAGGGTGAAAAACTGTTTTTT	CAGSRGGEGEKLFF
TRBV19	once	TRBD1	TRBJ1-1	TGTGCCAGTACCAAGATTGGGTCAGGGGGATTGACTGAAGCTTTCTTT	CASTKIGSGGLTEAFF
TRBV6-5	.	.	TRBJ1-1	TGTGCCAGCAGTTTTACGGACAAGAACACTGAAGCTTTCTTT	CASSFTDKNTEAFF
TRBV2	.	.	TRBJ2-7	TGTGCCAGCAGGCGGGACGGTTCCTACGAGCAGTACTTC	CASRRDGSYEQYF
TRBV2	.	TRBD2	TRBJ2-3	TGTGCCAGCAGTGAGAAGCGGGGGGTCACAGATACGCAGTATTTT	CASSEKRGVTDTQYF
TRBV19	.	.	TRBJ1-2	TGTGCCAGCGCAGTGGGGCAGCAGATTTATGGCTACACCTTC	CASAVGQQIYGYTF
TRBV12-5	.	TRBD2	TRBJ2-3	TGTGCTAGTGGTTTGGGGACTAGCGGGATAAGCACAGATACGCAGTATTTT	CASGLGTSGISTDTQYF
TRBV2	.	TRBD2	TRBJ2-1	TGTGCCAGCAGAAGACTAGCGGGAAATGAGCAGTTCTTC	CASRRLAGNEQFF
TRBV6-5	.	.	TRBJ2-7	TGTGCCAGCAGTTACAACCGGGAATCCTACGAGCAGTACTTC	CASSYNRESYEQYF
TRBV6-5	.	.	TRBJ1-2	TGTGCCAGCAGTTACGGAAGAGGAAACTATGGCTACACCTTC	CASSYGRGNYGYTF
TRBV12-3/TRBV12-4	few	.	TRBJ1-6	TGTGCCAGCAGCCCCGAGAGGTCACCCCTCCACTTT	CASSPERSPLHF
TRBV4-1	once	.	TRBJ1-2	TGCGCCAGCAGCCAAGATAACCTCCGGGAGGACTATGGCTACACCTTC	CASSQDNLREDYGYTF
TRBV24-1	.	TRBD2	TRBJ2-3	TGTGCCACCAGTGATCCCGGGGGGGGTGGTGGGGTGGATACGCAGTATTTT	CATSDPGGGGGVDTQYF
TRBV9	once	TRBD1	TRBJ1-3	TGTGCCAGCAGCGCCTCCGACAGGGGTGCTGGAAACACCATATATTTT	CASSASDRGAGNTIYF
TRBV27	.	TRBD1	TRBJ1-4	TGTGCCAGCAGTCCCCGGGACAGGGGTTTAACTAATGAAAAACTGTTTTTT	CASSPRDRGLTNEKLFF
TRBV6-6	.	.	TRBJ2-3	TGTGCCACCTCGGGGGGCGGTTCCAAGTCAGATACGCAGTATTTT	CATSGGGSKSDTQYF
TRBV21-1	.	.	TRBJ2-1	TGTGCCAGCAGCAAAGAAGTAGCGGGAGTCCCTAGCTCCTACAATGAGCAGTTCTTC	CASSKEVAGVPSSYNEQFF
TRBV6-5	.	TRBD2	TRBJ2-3	TGTGCCAGCAGAAAATTAGCGGGAGGAAAAGATACGCAGTATTTT	CASRKLAGGKDTQYF
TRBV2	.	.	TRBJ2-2	TGTGCCAGCAGCTCCAGGGGCAACACCGGGGAGCTGTTTTTT	CASSSRGNTGELFF
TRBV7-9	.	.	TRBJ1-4	TGTGCCAGCAGCTTAGGGGCAAAACTGTTTTTT	CASSLGAKLFF
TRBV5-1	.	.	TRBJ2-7	TGCGCCAGCAGCTCGACCCAGACGGAGAGATCCTCCTACGAGCAGTACTTC	CASSSTQTERSSYEQYF
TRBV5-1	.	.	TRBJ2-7	TGCGCCAGCAGCGTGGCAGCACAGTACGAGCAGTACTTC	CASSVAAQYEQYF